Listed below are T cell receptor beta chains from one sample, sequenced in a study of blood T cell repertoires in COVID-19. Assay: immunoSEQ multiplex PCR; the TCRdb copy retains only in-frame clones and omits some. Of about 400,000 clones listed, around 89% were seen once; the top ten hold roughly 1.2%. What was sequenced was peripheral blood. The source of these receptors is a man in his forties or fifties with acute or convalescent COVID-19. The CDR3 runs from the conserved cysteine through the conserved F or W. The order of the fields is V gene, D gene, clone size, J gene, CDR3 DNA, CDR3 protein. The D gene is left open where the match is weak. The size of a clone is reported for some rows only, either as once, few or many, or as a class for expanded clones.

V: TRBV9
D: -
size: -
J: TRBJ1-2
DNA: TGTGCCAGCAGCCAGACAGGTTCCTATGGCTACACCTTC
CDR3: CASSQTGSYGYTF

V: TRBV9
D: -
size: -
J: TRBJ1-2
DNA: TGTGCCAGCAGCGTTTCACAGGGAAGGAATGGCTACACCTTC
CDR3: CASSVSQGRNGYTF

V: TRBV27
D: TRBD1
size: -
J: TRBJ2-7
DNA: TGTGCCAGCAGTTTCACAGGGGGCTCCTACGAGCAGTACTTC
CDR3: CASSFTGGSYEQYF

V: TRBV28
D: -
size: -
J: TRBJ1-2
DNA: TGTGCCAGCAGGGGCGGGGGAGGAAATGGCTACACCTTC
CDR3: CASRGGGGNGYTF

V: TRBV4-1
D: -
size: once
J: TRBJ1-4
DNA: TGCGCCAGCAGCCAAGAAGTTTACAGGGCGAGCGAAAAACTGTTTTTT
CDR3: CASSQEVYRASEKLFF

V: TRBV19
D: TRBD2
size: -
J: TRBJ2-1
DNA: TGTGCCAGTACTACTAGCGGCTCCTACAATGAGCAGTTCTTC
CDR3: CASTTSGSYNEQFF

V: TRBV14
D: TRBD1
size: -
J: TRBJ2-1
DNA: TGTGCCAGCAGCCTAAAGACAGGGGCACCCCTTCCCTGGTGGAATGAGCAGTTCTTC
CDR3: CASSLKTGAPLPWWNEQFF

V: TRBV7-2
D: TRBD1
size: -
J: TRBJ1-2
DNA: TGTGCCAGCAGCGAGAGACAGGGGCTCAGTGGCTACACCTTC
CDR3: CASSERQGLSGYTF

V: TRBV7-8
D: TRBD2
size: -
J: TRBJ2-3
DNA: TGTGCCAGCAGCCTCAGGACTAGCGATACGCAGTATTTT
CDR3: CASSLRTSDTQYF

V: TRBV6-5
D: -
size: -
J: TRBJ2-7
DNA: TGTGCCAGCGGCAACAGGGAACAGGCCTACGAGCAGTACTTC
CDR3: CASGNREQAYEQYF

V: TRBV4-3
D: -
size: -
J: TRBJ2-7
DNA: TGCGCCAGCAGCCAAGGAAAGGGGGCCTACGAGCAGTACTTC
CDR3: CASSQGKGAYEQYF

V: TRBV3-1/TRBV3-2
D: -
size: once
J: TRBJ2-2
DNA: TGTGCCAGCAGCCAAGATAGAGGAGGGGGCCGTAACACCGGGGAGCTGTTTTTT
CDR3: CASSQDRGGGRNTGELFF

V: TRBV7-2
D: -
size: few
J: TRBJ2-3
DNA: TGTGCCAGCAGCTTTCAGACGAGGGATACGCAGTATTTT
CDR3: CASSFQTRDTQYF

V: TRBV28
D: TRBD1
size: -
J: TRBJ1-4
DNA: TGTGCCAGCGTTTCGACAGGGGGCTTTGAAAAACTGTTTTTT
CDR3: CASVSTGGFEKLFF

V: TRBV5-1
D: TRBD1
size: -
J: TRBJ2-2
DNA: TGCGCCAGCAGCTTGGCCGCGGGACAGGGGCCGAAATCGAACACCGGGGAGCTGTTTTTT
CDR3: CASSLAAGQGPKSNTGELFF

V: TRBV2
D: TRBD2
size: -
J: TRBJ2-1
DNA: TGTGCCAGCAGTGAAGTAGCGGGAGGGCCTCCCCAGTTCTTC
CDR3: CASSEVAGGPPQFF